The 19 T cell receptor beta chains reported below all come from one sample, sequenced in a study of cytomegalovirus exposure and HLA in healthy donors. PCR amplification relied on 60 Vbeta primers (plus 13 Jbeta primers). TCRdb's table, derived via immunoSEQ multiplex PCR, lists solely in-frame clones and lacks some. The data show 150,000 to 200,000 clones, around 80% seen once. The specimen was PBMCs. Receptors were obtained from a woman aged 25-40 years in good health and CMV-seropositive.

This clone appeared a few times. CDR3: CASSVGGRSLGGYTF. The DNA for the CDR3 is TGTGCCAGCAGCGTAGGAGGCCGATCTCTTGGTGGCTACACCTTC. The gene calls are TRBV9 and TRBJ1-2; D remains unclear. Trimming removed 0 bases from V and 7 bases from J, with 16 bases in between. The CDR3 loop spans 15 amino acids. Germline CDR1 is SGDLS and CDR2 is YYNGEE. Full variable domain (outside the CDR3, taken from reference TRBV9 and TRBJ1-2): DSGVTQTPKHLITATGQRVTLRCSPRSGDLSVYWYQQSLDQGLQFLIQYYNGEERAKGNILERFSAQQFPDLHSELNLSSLELGDSALYFCASSVGGRSLGGYTFGSGTRLTVV.

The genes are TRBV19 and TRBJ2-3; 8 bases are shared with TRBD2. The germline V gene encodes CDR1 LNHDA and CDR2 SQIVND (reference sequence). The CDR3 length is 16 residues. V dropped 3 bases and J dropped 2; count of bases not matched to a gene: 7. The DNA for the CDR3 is TGTGCCAGTAGTATGAGGATAGCGGGACTCACAGATACGCAGTATTTT. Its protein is CASSMRIAGLTDTQYF.

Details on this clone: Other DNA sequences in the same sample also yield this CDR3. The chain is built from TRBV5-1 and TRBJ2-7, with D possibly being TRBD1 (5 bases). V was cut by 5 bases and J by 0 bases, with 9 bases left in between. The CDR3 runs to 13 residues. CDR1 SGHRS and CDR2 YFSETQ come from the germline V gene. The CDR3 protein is CASRGPSSYEQYF. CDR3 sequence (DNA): TGCGCCAGCAGGGGGCCCAGCTCCTACGAGCAGTACTTC.

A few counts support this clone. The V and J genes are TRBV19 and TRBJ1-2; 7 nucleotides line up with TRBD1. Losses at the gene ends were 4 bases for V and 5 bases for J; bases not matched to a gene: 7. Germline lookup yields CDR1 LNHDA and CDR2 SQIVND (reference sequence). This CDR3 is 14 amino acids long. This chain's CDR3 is CASSTATGVYGYTF. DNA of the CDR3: TGTGCCAGTAGTACAGCAACAGGGGTGTATGGCTACACCTTC. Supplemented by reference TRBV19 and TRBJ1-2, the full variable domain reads DGGITQSPKYLFRKEGQNVTLSCEQNLNHDAMYWYRQDPGQGLRLIYYSQIVNDFQKGDIAEGYSVSREKKESFPLTVTSAQKNPTAFYLCASSTATGVYGYTFGSGTRLTVV.

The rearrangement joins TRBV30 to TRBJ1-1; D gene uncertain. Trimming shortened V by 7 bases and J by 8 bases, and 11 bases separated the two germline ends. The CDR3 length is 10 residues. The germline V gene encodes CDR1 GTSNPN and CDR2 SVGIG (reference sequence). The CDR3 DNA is TGTGCCTTTTGGACTGCGGAAGCTTTCTTT. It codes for CAFWTAEAFF.

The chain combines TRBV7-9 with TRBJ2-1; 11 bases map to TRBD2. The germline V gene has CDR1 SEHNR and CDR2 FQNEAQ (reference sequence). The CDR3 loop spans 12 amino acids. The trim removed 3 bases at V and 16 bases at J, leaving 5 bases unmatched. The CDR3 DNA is TGTGCCAGCAGCTTTAGCGGGAGGGCCCCATTCTTC. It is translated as CASSFSGRAPFF.

The DNA of the CDR3 is TGTGCCATCAGTGAGTCGTCTCCAGATACGCAGTATTTT. Amino acid sequence: CAISESSPDTQYF. The gene calls are TRBV10-3 and TRBJ2-3, with D hard to call. Looked up from germline, CDR1 is ENHRY and CDR2 is SYGVKD. V dropped 0 bases and J dropped 4 bases, with 5 bases sitting between them. The CDR3 loop spans 13 amino acids.

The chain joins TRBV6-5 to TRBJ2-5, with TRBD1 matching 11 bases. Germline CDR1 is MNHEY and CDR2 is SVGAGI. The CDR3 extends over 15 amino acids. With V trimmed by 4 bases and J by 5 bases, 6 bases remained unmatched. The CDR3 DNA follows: TGTGCCAGCAGTTTCGCCCGGGACAGGGGGGAGACCCAGTACTTC. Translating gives CASSFARDRGETQYF.

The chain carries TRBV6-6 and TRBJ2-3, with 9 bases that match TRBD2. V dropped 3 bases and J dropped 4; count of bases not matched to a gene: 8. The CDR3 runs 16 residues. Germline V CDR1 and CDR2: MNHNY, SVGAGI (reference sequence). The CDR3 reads CASSYGGGLAADTQYF. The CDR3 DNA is TGTGCCAGCAGTTATGGGGGGGGACTAGCCGCAGATACGCAGTATTTT.

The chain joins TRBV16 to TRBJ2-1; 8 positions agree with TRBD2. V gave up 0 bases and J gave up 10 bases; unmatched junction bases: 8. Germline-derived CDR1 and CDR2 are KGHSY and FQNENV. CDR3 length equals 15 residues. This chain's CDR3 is CASSQSSGSRREQFF. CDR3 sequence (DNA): TGTGCCAGCAGCCAATCCAGCGGGAGCCGGAGGGAGCAGTTCTTC.

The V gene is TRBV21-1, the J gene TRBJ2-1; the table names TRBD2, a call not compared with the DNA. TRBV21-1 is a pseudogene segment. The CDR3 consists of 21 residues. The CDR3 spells CASPTGTGVSSGRGAYNEQFF. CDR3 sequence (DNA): TGTGCCAGCCCAACCGGGACAGGGGTGAGTAGCGGGAGAGGCGCCTACAATGAGCAGTTCTTC.

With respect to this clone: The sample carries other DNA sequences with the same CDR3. The CDR3 spells CASSLAGIVDTQYF. The CDR3 nucleotides are TGTGCCAGCAGCTTGGCGGGGATTGTCGATACGCAGTATTTT. This chain links TRBV5-4 with TRBJ2-3; D is perhaps TRBD2 (5 bases). The CDR3 is 14 amino acids. Germline V CDR1 and CDR2: SGHNT, YYREEE (reference sequence). Trimming removed 0 bases at V and 6 bases at J, with 11 bases between.

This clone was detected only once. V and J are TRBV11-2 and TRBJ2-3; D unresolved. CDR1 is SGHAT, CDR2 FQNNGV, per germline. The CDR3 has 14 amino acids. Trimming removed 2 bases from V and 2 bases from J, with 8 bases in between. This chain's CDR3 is CASSLIGYTDTQYF. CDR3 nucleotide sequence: TGTGCCAGCAGCTTAATCGGTTACACAGATACGCAGTATTTT.

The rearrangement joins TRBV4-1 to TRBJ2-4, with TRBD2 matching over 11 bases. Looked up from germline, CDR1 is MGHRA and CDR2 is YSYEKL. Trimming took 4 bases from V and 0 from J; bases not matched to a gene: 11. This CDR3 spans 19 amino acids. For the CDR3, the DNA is TGCGCCAGCAGCCCGGCGGTAGCGGGAGGGAGTGGAGCCAAAAACATTCAGTACTTC. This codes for CASSPAVAGGSGAKNIQYF.

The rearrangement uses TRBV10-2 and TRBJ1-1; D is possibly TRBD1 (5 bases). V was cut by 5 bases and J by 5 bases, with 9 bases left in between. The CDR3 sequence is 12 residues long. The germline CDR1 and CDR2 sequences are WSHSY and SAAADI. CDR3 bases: TGCGCCAGCAGTCTGTCAGGGACTGAAGCTTTCTTT. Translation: CASSLSGTEAFF.

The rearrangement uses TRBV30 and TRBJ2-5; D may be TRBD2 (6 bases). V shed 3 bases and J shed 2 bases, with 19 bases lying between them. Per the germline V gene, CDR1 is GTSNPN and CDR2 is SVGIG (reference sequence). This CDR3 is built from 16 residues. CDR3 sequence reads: CAWRAGTQLYQETQYF. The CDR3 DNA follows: TGTGCCTGGAGGGCGGGAACGCAGCTCTATCAAGAGACCCAGTACTTC. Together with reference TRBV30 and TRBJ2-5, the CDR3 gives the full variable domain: SQTIHQWPATLVQPVGSPLSLECTVEGTSNPNLYWYRQAAGRGLQLLFYSVGIGQISSEVPQNLSASRPQDRQFILSSKKLLLSDSGFYLCAWRAGTQLYQETQYFGPGTRLLVL.

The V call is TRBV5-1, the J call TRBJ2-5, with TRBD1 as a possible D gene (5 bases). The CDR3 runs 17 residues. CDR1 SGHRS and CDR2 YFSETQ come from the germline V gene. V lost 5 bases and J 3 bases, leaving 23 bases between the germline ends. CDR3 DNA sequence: TGCGCCAGCAGAACGGATACAGGCACCTCCCGGAAAGAGACCCAGTACTTC. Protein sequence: CASRTDTGTSRKETQYF.

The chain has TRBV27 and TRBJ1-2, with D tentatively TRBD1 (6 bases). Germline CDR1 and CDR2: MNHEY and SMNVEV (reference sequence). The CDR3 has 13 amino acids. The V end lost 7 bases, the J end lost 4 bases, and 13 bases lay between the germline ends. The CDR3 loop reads CASTSGQGYGYTF. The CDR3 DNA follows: TGTGCCAGCACATCGGGACAAGGCTATGGCTACACCTTC.

CDR3 loop: CASTTWGANYGYTF. CDR3 nucleotide sequence: TGTGCCAGCACCACATGGGGAGCTAACTATGGCTACACCTTC. The chain uses TRBV28 and TRBJ1-2, with D hard to call. The CDR3 is 14 amino acids. CDR1 MDHEN and CDR2 SYDVKM come from the germline V gene. V was clipped by 7 bases and J by 0 bases, with 12 bases between them.